The T cell receptor beta chain described here comes from a study of blood T cells in healthy people across ages. Overall study results and limits: More naive CD4+ cells and higher diversity were found in long-lived than in aged donors.

The second PCR ran about 6 to 12 cycles with a sample-barcoded 5' primer and J-beta primers. TCRdb used MiXCR to reprocess the 5' RACE reads, holding one entry per CDR3 protein. This sample has around 800,000 distinct CDR3 sequences, with around 24% found just once. As for this clonotype: Its target is not known.

Between the trimmed V and J ends, which lost 4 bases and 8 bases, there was a span of 8 bases. The CDR3 sequence is 12 residues long. CDR1 is MGHRA and CDR2 is YSYEKL in the germline V gene. These same records also appear under a second study, on T cells of mothers and their children. That report adds: Roughly 6 children, together with their three healthy Caucasian mothers, made up the donors. Once extracted, all RNA went into cDNA synthesis at around 1.6 ug per 15 ul. Related mother-child pairs showed slightly higher but non-significant overlap than unrelated pairs.

The material sequenced was blood. The clonotype originates from a boy between 10 and 17 years old in good health. The V gene is TRBV4-1, the J gene TRBJ1-4; D is unclear. The CDR3 DNA follows: TGCGCCAGCAGCCCCCAAGGAGAAAAACTGTTTTTT. Encoded protein: CASSPQGEKLFF.